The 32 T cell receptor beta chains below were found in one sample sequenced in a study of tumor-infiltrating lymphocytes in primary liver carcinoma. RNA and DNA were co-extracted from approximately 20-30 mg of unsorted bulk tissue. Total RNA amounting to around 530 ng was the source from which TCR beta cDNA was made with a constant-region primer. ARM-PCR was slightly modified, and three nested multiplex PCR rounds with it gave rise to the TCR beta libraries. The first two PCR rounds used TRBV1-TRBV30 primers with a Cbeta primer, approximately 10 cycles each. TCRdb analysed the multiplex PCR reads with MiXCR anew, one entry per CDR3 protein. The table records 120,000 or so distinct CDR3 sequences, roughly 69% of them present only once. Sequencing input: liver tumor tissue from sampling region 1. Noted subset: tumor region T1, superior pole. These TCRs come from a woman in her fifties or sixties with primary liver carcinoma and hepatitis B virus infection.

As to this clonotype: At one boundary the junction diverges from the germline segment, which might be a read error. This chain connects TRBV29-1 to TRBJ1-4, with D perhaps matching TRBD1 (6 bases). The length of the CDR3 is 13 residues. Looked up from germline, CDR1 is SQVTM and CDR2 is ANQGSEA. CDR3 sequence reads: CSGVTGGNEKLLF. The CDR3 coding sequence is TGCAGCGGTGTGACAGGCGGTAATGAAAAACTGCTTTTT.

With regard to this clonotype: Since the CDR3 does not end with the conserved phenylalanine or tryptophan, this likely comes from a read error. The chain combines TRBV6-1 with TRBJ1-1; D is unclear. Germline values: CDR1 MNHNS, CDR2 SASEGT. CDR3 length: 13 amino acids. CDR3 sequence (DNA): TGTGACAACAGTTCTTACAGAGACACTGAAGCTTTCTCT. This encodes CDNSSYRDTEAFS.

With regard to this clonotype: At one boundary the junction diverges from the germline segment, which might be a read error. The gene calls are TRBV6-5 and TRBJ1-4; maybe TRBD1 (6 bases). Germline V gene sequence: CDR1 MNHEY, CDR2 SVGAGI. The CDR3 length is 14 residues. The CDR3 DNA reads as TGTGCCAGCAGCAGGGGAGCAACTAATGATAAACTGTTTTTT. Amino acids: CASSRGATNDKLFF.

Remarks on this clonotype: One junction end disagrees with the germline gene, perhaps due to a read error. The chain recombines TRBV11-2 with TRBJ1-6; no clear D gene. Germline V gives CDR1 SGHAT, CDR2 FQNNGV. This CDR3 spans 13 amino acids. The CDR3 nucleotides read TGTGCCAGCGGCATTGTAATGAATTCACTCCTCCACTTT. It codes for CASGIVMNSLLHF.

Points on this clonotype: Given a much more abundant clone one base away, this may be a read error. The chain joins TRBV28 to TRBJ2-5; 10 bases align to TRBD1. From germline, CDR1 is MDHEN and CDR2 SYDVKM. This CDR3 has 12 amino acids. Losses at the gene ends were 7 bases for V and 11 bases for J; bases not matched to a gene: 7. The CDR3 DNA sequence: TGTGCCAGCAATTCGATGGACAGGGGGCAGTACTTC. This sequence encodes CASNSMDRGQYF.

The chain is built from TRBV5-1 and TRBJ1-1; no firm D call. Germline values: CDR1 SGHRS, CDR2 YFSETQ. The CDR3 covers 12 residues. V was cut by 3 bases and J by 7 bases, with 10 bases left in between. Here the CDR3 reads CASSSQFGEAFF. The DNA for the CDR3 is TGCGCCAGCAGCTCCCAATTCGGTGAAGCTTTCTTT.

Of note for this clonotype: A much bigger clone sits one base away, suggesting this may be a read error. CDR3 sequence: CSVEVGEVGEQYF. The DNA of the CDR3 is TGCAGCGTTGAAGTGGGTGAGGTCGGTGAGCAGTACTTC. The rearrangement links TRBV29-1 to TRBJ2-7; the D is unclear. CDR1 and CDR2 (germline): SQVTM, ANQGSEA. The CDR3 is 13 residues long. Trimming stripped 1 base from V and 7 bases from J, with 14 bases between.

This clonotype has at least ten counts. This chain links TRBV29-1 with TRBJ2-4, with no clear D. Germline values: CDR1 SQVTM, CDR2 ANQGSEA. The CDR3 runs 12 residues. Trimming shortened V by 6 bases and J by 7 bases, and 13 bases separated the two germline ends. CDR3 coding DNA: TGCAGCGTCTTCGTCCAAAATAACATTCAGTACTTC. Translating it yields CSVFVQNNIQYF.

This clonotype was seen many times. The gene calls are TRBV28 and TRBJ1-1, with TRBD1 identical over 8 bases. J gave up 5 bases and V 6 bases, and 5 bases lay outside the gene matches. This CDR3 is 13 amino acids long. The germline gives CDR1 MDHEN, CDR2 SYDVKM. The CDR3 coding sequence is TGTGCCAGCAGCTTGACAGGGGTAACTGAAGCTTTCTTT. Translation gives CASSLTGVTEAFF.

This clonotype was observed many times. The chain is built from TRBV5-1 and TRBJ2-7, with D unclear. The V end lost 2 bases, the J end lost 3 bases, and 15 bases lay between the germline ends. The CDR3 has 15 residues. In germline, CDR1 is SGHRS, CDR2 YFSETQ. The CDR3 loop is CASSFNPGSDYEQYF. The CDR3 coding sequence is TGCGCCAGCAGCTTTAACCCCGGATCGGACTACGAGCAGTACTTC.

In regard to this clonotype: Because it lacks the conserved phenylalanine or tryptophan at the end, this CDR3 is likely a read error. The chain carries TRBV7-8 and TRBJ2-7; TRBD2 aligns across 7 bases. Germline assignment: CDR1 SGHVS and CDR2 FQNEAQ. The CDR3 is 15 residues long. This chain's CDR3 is CASSPTGRGSYKQYI. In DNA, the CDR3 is TGTGCCAGCAGTCCTACTGGGCGGGGGTCCTACAAGCAGTACATC.

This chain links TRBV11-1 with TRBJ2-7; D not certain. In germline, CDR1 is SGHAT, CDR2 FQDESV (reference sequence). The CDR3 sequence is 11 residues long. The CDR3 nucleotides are TGTGTCAACAGCCTAGGGTACGAGCAGTACTTC. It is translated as CVNSLGYEQYF.

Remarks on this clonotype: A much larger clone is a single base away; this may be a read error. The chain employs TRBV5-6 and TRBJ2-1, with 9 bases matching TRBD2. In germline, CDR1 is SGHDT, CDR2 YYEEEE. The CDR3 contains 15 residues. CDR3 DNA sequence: TGTGCCAGCAGCTTGCAGGGACTAGCTTACAATGAGCAGTCCTTC. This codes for CASSLQGLAYNEQSF.

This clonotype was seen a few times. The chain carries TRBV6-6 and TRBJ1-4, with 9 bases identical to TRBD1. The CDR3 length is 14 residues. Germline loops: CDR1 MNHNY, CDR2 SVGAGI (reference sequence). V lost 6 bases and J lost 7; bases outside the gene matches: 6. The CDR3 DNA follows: TGTGCCAGCAGGTACAGGGGGCAAGGTGAAAAACTGTTTTTT. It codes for CASRYRGQGEKLFF.

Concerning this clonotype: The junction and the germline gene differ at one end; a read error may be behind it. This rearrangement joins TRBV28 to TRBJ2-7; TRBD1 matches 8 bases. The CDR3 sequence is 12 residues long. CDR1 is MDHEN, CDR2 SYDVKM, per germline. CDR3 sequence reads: CASRTGSYDQYF. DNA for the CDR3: TGTGCCAGCCGGACAGGGAGCTACGATCAGTACTTC.

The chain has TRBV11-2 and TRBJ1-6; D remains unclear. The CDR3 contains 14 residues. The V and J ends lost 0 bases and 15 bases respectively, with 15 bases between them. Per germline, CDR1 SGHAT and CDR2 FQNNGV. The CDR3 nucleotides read TGTGCCAGCAGCTTAGAAGGGTATAATTCATACCTCCACTTT. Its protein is CASSLEGYNSYLHF. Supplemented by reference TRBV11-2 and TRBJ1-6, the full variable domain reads EAGVAQSPRYKIIEKRQSVAFWCNPISGHATLYWYQQILGQGPKLLIQFQNNGVVDDSQLPKDRFSAERLKGVDSTLKIQPAKLEDSAVYLCASSLEGYNSYLHFGNGTRLTVT.

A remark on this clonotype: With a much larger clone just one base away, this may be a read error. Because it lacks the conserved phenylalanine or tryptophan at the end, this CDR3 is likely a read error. CDR3 in amino acids: CASSLLTSGSFDEQFS. CDR3 DNA: TGTGCCAGCAGCTTATTGACTAGCGGGAGTTTCGATGAGCAGTTCTCC. J is TRBJ2-1 and V is TRBV11-2; 12 bases match TRBD2. Germline CDR1 SGHAT, CDR2 FQNNGV. Trimming removed 2 bases from V and 8 bases from J; junction bases left unmatched: 7. The CDR3 is made up of 16 amino acids.

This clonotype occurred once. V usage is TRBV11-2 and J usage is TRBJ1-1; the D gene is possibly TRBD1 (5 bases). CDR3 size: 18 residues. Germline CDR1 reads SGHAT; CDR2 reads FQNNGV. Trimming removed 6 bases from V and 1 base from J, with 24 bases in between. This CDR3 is CASSLHTRGTSRNTEAFF. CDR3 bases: TGTGCCAGCAGTTTACATACCCGGGGGACCTCGAGGAACACTGAAGCTTTCTTT.

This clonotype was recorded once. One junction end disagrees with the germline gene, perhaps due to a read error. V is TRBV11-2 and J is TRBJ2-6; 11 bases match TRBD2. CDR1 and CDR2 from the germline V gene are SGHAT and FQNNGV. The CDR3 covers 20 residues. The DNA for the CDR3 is TGTTCCAGAAGCTCCAACACACCGGGACTAGCGGTCTCTGGGGCCAACGTCCTGACTTTC. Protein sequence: CSRSSNTPGLAVSGANVLTF.

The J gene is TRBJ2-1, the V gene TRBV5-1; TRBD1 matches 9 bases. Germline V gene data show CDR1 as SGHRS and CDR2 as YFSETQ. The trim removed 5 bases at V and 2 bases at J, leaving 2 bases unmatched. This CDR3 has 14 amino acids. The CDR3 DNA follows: TGCGCCAGCAGGGGACAGGGCCCCTACAATGAGCAGTTCTTC. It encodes CASRGQGPYNEQFF.

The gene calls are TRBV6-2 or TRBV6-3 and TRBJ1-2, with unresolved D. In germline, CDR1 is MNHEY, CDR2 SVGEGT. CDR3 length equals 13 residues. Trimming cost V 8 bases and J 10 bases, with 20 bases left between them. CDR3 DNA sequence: TGTGCCAGCGGCAGAGAAACTACCACTGACTACACCTTC. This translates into CASGRETTTDYTF.

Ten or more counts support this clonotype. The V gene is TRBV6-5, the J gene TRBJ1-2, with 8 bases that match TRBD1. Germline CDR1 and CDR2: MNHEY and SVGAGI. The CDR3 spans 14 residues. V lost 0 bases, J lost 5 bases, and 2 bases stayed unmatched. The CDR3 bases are TGTGCCAGCAGTTACTCCACAGGGGGTTATGGCTACACCTTC. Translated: CASSYSTGGYGYTF.

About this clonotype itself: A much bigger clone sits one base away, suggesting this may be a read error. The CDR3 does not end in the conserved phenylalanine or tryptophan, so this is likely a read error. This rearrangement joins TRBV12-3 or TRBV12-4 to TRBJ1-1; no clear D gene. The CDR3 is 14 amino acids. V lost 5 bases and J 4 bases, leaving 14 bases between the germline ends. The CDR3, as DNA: TGTGCCAGCAGTGGGATTGTCGCGGCCACTGAAGCTTTCTCT. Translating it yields CASSGIVAATEAFS.

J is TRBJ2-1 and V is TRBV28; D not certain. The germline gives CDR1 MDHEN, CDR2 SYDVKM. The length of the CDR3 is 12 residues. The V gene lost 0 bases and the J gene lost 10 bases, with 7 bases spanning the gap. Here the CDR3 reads CASSLWVNEQFF. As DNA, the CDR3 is TGTGCCAGCAGTTTATGGGTGAACGAGCAGTTCTTC. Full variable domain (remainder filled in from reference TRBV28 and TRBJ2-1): DVKVTQSSRYLVKRTGEKVFLECVQDMDHENMFWYRQDPGLGLRLIYFSYDVKMKEKGDIPEGYSVSREKKERFSLILESASTNQTSMYLCASSLWVNEQFFGPGTRLTVL.

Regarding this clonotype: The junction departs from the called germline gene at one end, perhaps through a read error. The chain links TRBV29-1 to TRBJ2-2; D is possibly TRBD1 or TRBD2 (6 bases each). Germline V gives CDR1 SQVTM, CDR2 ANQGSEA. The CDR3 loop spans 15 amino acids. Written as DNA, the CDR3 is TGCAGTGTTGAATTGGGGGGCGCGAACACCGGGGAACTGTTTTTT. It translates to CSVELGGANTGELFF.

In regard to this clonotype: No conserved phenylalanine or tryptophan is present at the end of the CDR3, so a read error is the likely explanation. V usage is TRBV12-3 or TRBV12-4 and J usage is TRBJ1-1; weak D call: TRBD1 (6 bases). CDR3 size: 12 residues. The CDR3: CASSFGQLEAFI. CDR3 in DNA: TGCGCCAGCAGTTTCGGACAGCTAGAAGCTTTCATT.

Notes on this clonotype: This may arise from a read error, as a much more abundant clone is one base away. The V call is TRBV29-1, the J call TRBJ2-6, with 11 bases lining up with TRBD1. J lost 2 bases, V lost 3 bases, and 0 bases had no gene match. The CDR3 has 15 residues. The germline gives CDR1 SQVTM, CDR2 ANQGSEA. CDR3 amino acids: CSVEGQGAGANVLTF. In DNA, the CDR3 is TGCAGCGTTGAGGGACAGGGGGCTGGGGCCAACGTCCTGACTTTC.

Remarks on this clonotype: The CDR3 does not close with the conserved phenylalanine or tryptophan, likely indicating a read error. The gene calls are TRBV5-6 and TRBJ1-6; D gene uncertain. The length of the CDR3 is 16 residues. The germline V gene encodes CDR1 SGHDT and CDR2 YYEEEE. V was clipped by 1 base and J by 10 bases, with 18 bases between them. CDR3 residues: CASSLYSVSSNSPLHL. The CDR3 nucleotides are TGTGCCAGCAGCTTGTACAGTGTCTCTTCTAACTCACCCCTCCACCTT.

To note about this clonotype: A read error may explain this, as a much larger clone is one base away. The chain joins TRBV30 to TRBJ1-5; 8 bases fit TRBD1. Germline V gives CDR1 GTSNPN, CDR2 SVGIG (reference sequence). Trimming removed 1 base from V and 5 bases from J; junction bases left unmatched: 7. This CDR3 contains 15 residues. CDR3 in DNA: TGTGCCTGGAGTGGCCGGGAGACAGGGGATCAGCCCCAGCATTTT. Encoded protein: CAWSGRETGDQPQHF.

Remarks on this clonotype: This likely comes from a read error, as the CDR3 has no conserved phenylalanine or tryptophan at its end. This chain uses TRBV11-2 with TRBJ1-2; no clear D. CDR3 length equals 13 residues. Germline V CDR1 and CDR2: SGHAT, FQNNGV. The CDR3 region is CASSLDGNYGYTL. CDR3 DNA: TGCGCCAGCAGCTTGGACGGGAACTATGGCTACACCTTG.

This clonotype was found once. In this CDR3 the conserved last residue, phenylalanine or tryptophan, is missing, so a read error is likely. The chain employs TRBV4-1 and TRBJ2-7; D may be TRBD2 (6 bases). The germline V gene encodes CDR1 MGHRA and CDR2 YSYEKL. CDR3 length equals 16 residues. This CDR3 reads CACSQAFSGTGYEQYL. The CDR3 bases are TGCGCCTGCAGCCAAGCCTTTAGCGGTACGGGTTACGAGCAGTACCTC.

The CDR3 region has the DNA TGCGCCAGTGGGGAATACAAAGAACAGTTCTTC. Translation: CASGEYKEQFF. This chain links TRBV4-1 with TRBJ2-1; D remains unclear. Trimming shortened V by 9 bases and J by 13 bases, and 16 bases separated the two germline ends. The CDR3 spans 11 residues. The germline gives CDR1 MGHRA, CDR2 YSYEKL.